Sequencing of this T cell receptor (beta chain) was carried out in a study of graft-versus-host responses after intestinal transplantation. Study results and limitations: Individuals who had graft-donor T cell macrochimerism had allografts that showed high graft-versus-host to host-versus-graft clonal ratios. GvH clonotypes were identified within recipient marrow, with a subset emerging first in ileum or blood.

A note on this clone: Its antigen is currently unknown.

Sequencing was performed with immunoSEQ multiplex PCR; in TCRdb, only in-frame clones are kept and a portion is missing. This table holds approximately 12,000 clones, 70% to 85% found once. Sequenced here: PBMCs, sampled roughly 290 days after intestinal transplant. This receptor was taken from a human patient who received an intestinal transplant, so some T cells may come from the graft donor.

The CDR3 protein is CASSQDGRGEQYF. CDR3 coding DNA: TGCGCCAGCAGCCAAGATGGGAGGGGCGAGCAGTACTTC. The gene calls are TRBV4-3 and TRBJ2-7; 7 bases are a match to TRBD2. Trimming removed 0 bases from V and 6 bases from J; junction bases left unmatched: 2. Germline-derived CDR1 and CDR2 are LGHNA and YSLEER. The CDR3 contains 13 residues.